This T cell receptor (beta chain) was retrieved from a study of cytomegalovirus exposure and HLA in healthy donors. The primer mix had 60 Vbeta and 13 Jbeta primers. Sequencing was performed with immunoSEQ multiplex PCR; in TCRdb, only in-frame clones are kept and a portion is missing. Of 100,000 to 150,000 clones detected, over 65% appear once; the ten largest clones hold 6.3%. This CDR3 region has 15 residues. Germline V gene sequence: CDR1 SGHAT, CDR2 FQNNGV. V dropped 4 bases and J dropped 3; count of bases not matched to a gene: 7. The receptor was derived from a woman in her forties in good health and CMV-seronegative. V gene TRBV11-2 combines with J gene TRBJ2-7, with 9 bases fitting TRBD1. Input material: PBMCs. The CDR3 reads CASSSAGQGIYEQYF. The CDR3 coding sequence is TGTGCCAGCAGCTCGGCGGGACAGGGTATCTACGAGCAGTACTTC.